This entry features one T cell receptor (beta chain) sequence. This entry belongs to a study of shared T cell receptors in the human thymus. Only in-frame clones appear in the TCRdb table, and some are missing; sequencing was by immunoSEQ multiplex PCR. The table lists hundreds of thousands of clones, roughly 88% of them singletons. This CDR3 region has 15 residues. The junction had 8 bases not matched to a gene; V was cut back by 3 bases and J by 4 bases. Germline V gene lookup returns CDR1 SNHLY and CDR2 FYNNEI. The sample also formed part of further work on human thymus T cells. From that paper: Each of the donors was a healthy Finnish infant who was undergoing open corrective cardiac surgery for congenital heart defects. During corrective heart surgery, resections were taken, and the thymus tissue came from them. As related research reported, thymic repertoires overlapped highly among unrelated individuals.

The sequencing sample was made of thymocytes. This chain joins TRBV2 and TRBJ2-7, with 8 bases identical to TRBD1. This clonotype originated in a boy under three years old with a congenital heart defect. The CDR3 loop reads CASSDPGQVIYEQYF. The CDR3 nucleotides are TGTGCCAGCAGTGACCCGGGACAGGTCATATACGAGCAGTACTTC.